Each of the 20 T cell receptor beta chains below was sequenced from the same sample in a study of vaccination and CD4 T cells after COVID-19. The Oncomine TCR Beta short-read assay was what sequenced the DNA obtained from cultured CD4+ T cells. TCRdb called the PCR reads again in MiXCR, with one record for every CDR3 protein. The sample yields approximately 10,000 distinct CDR3 sequences, about 47% seen once. Regarding treatment: roughly ten-day PBMC culture with coronavirus spike peptide pools or control peptides (ViraFEST assay). Their recognized antigens are unknown. Sequenced sample: CD4+ T cells from blood, cultured in vitro. The receptors stem from a human donor who had recovered from COVID-19.

This clonotype was recorded once. This sequence joins TRBV4-1 and TRBJ2-2, with TRBD2 matching over 9 bases. Germline V gene data show CDR1 as MGHRA and CDR2 as YSYEKL. V shed 5 bases, J shed 1 base, and the junction held 8 bases outside the gene matches. The CDR3 sequence is 17 residues long. CDR3 residues: CASSRVAGVLNTGELFF. CDR3 in DNA: TGCGCCAGCAGCAGAGTAGCGGGGGTCCTGAACACCGGGGAGCTGTTTTTT.

This clonotype was found once. At one of its ends the junction is not consistent with the germline gene, which may arise from a read error. This chain links TRBV9 with TRBJ1-2; the match to TRBD1 covers 9 bases. Germline-derived CDR1 and CDR2 are SGDLS and YYNGEE. CDR3 length: 15 residues. The CDR3 DNA follows: TGTGCCAGCGGTCCACGCGGGACAGGGCTCGATGGCTACGCCTTC. It yields the protein CASGPRGTGLDGYAF.

A note on this clonotype: At one end the junction does not follow the germline gene, possibly because of a read error. V usage is TRBV6-4 and J usage is TRBJ1-6; a weak D match, TRBD1 (6 bases). The CDR3 length is 15 residues. The germline CDR1 and CDR2 sequences are MRHNA and SNTAGT. CDR3 sequence: CASSEQTGYESPPHF. For the CDR3, the DNA is TGTGCCAGCAGTGAGCAAACAGGGTATGAATCACCCCCCCACTTT.

J is TRBJ1-1 and V is TRBV20-1, with 8 bases fitting TRBD1. Germline assignment: CDR1 DFQATT and CDR2 SNEGSKA (reference sequence). Unmatched junction bases numbered 10, after V lost 3 bases and J lost 1 base. This CDR3 spans 16 amino acids. The CDR3 reads CSARDSGQARNTEAFF. CDR3 DNA: TGCAGTGCTAGGGATTCGGGACAGGCAAGGAACACTGAAGCTTTCTTT.

The chain recombines TRBV7-2 with TRBJ1-4; a weak D match, TRBD1 (5 bases). V was cut by 0 bases and J by 5 bases, with 10 bases left in between. CDR1 is SGHTA and CDR2 is FQGNSA in the germline V gene. The CDR3 totals 15 residues. The CDR3 protein is CASSLAAGSNEKLFF. Written as DNA, the CDR3 is TGTGCCAGCAGCTTAGCGGCAGGGTCGAATGAAAAACTGTTTTTT.

V and J are TRBV6-5 and TRBJ1-2; the D gene is possibly TRBD1 (5 bases). CDR1 is MNHEY and CDR2 is SVGAGI in the germline V gene. Trimming took off 0 bases at V and 3 bases at J, with 14 bases between the two ends. The CDR3 is 16 amino acids. The CDR3 coding sequence is TGTGCCAGCAGTTACTCGACCGGGGCCGCTTACTATGGCTACACCTTC. Translation: CASSYSTGAAYYGYTF.

This clonotype was seen more than once but under ten times. The gene calls are TRBV5-1 and TRBJ2-3; tentative D call: TRBD1 (5 bases). Trimming cost V 1 base and J 8 bases, with 11 bases left between them. The CDR3 spans 13 residues. Germline V CDR1 and CDR2: SGHRS, YFSETQ. The CDR3 loop is CASSLLRQGTQYF. The CDR3 nucleotides read TGCGCCAGCAGCTTGCTTCGTCAGGGTACGCAGTATTTT.

V is TRBV18 and J is TRBJ1-5, with TRBD1 matching 11 bases. The J segment lost 7 bases and the V segment lost 5 bases, leaving 7 bases of the junction unmatched. The CDR3 consists of 15 residues. Per germline, CDR1 KGHSH and CDR2 LQKENI. CDR3 residues: CASSYGQGAWQPQHF. CDR3 DNA sequence: TGTGCCAGCTCATATGGACAGGGGGCCTGGCAGCCCCAGCATTTT.

This chain connects TRBV11-3 to TRBJ2-3; no firm D call. The V and J ends lost 5 bases and 1 base respectively, with 10 bases between them. The CDR3 has 14 residues. Germline V lookup: CDR1 SGHNT, CDR2 YENEEA. The CDR3 here is CASSTAVRTDTQYF. The CDR3 nucleotides read TGTGCCAGCAGCACGGCAGTACGCACAGATACGCAGTATTTT.

This clonotype was recorded a few times. The chain recombines TRBV6-1 with TRBJ1-1, with a possible D match to TRBD1 (5 bases). Germline CDR1 MNHNS, CDR2 SASEGT. V lost 7 bases, J lost 1 base, and 19 bases lay in between. The CDR3 runs 16 residues. CDR3 nucleotides: TGTGCCAGCACCACCCCCCCGTGGGGGGAGAACACTGAAGCTTTCTTT. This encodes CASTTPPWGENTEAFF.

The chain uses TRBV2 and TRBJ2-2; TRBD2 is a possible D gene (6 bases). CDR3 length: 15 residues. V lost 5 bases to trimming and J lost 1 base, with 11 bases between them. Per the germline V gene, CDR1 is SNHLY and CDR2 is FYNNEI. CDR3 loop: CASSQYSGNTGELFF. The CDR3 bases are TGTGCCAGCAGTCAGTATAGCGGGAACACCGGGGAGCTGTTTTTT.

This sequence joins TRBV4-1 and TRBJ2-3; 9 bases are a match to TRBD2. V lost 5 bases and J lost 6; bases outside the gene matches: 12. The CDR3 is 16 residues long. Germline loops: CDR1 MGHRA, CDR2 YSYEKL. CDR3 in amino acids: CASSSLAGARLDTQYF. The CDR3 DNA is TGCGCCAGCAGCAGTTTAGCGGGGGCCCGCCTCGATACGCAGTATTTT.

The chain links TRBV7-2 to TRBJ1-3; D is possibly TRBD1 (6 bases). The CDR3 runs to 15 residues. Germline V lookup: CDR1 SGHTA, CDR2 FQGNSA. Trimming pared 5 bases from V and 0 bases from J, leaving 11 bases between. The CDR3 here is CASSPDSPSGNTIYF. The CDR3 DNA is TGTGCCAGCAGCCCGGACAGTCCCTCTGGAAACACCATATATTTT. Full variable domain (rest looked up from reference TRBV7-2 and TRBJ1-3): GAGVSQSPSNKVTEKGKDVELRCDPISGHTALYWYRQSLGQGLEFLIYFQGNSAPDKSGLPSDRFSAERTGGSVSTLTIQRTQQEDSAVYLCASSPDSPSGNTIYFGEGSWLTVV.

This rearrangement joins TRBV6-2 or TRBV6-3 to TRBJ2-3; D not certain. Per the germline V gene, CDR1 is MNHEY and CDR2 is SVGEGT. CDR3 length: 15 amino acids. Trimming cost V 1 base and J 5 bases, with 13 bases left between them. The CDR3 DNA sequence: TGTGCCAGCAGTTACTACCTAGAAATAGGAGATACGCAGTATTTT. This translates into CASSYYLEIGDTQYF.

J is TRBJ1-6 and V is TRBV5-4; D may be TRBD1 (6 bases). Germline V gives CDR1 SGHNT, CDR2 YYREEE (reference sequence). The CDR3 consists of 14 residues. With 3 bases removed from V and 7 bases from J, the gap between germline ends came to 11 bases. The chain's CDR3 is CASSSPTGNSPLHF. In DNA form, the CDR3 reads TGTGCCAGCAGCTCCCCGACAGGAAATTCACCCCTCCACTTT.

This clonotype has more than one count but fewer than ten. The chain employs TRBV2 and TRBJ2-5; D remains unclear. CDR3 length: 14 residues. V was clipped by 3 bases and J by 1 base, with 9 bases between them. Germline CDR1 is SNHLY and CDR2 is FYNNEI. The CDR3 protein is CASSERRLQETQYF. The DNA of the CDR3 is TGTGCCAGCAGTGAGCGGCGGCTCCAAGAGACCCAGTACTTC.

Note on this clonotype: At one end the junction does not follow the germline gene, possibly because of a read error. This rearrangement joins TRBV5-3 to TRBJ2-2; tentatively, D is TRBD1 (5 bases). TRBV5-3 is flagged as an ORF with uncertain function. This CDR3 has 14 residues. In DNA, the CDR3 is TGTGCCAGCAGCTTGCGTCAGGGTACCGGGGAGCTGTTTTTT. Translated, it gives CASSLRQGTGELFF.

The chain joins TRBV4-1 to TRBJ2-4, with 8 bases fitting TRBD1. Germline values: CDR1 MGHRA, CDR2 YSYEKL. The trim removed 5 bases at V and 7 bases at J, leaving 13 bases unmatched. This CDR3 comprises 16 residues. DNA for the CDR3: TGCGCCAGCAGCACTCCTCTTGACAGGGGTAAGAACATTCAGTACTTC. Protein: CASSTPLDRGKNIQYF.

The CDR3 loop is CSAVTGNSGNTIYF. The CDR3, as DNA: TGCAGTGCTGTAACAGGAAACTCTGGAAACACCATATATTTT. The chain couples TRBV20-1 to TRBJ1-3, with D possibly matching TRBD1 (5 bases). This CDR3 spans 14 amino acids. V was shortened by 5 bases and J by 0 bases, with 11 bases between the two germline ends. The germline gives CDR1 DFQATT, CDR2 SNEGSKA (reference sequence).

The CDR3: CASRKLLNTEAFF. CDR3 nucleotide sequence: TGTGCCAGCAGGAAGCTTTTGAACACTGAAGCTTTCTTT. V and J are TRBV6-1 and TRBJ1-1; D is unresolved. This CDR3 has 13 amino acids. Trimming stripped 6 bases from V and 0 bases from J, with 8 bases between. Germline loops: CDR1 MNHNS, CDR2 SASEGT.